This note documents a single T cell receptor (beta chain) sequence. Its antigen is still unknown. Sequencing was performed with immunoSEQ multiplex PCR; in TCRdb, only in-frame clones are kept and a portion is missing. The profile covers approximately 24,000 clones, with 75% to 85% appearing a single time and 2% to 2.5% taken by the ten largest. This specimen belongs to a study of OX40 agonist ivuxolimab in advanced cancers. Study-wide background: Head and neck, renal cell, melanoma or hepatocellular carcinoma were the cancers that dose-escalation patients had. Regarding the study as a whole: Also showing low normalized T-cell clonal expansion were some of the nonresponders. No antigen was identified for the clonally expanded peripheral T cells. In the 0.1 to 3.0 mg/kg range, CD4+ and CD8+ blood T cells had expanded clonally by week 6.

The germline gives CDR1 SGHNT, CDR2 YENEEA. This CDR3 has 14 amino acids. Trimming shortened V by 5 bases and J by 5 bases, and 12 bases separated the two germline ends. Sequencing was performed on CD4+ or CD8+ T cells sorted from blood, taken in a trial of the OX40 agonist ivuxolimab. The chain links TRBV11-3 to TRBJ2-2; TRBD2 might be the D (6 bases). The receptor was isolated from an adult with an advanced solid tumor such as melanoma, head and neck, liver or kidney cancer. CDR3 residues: CASSPPRGTGELFF. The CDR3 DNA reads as TGTGCCAGCAGCCCGCCGCGGGGAACCGGGGAGCTGTTTTTT.